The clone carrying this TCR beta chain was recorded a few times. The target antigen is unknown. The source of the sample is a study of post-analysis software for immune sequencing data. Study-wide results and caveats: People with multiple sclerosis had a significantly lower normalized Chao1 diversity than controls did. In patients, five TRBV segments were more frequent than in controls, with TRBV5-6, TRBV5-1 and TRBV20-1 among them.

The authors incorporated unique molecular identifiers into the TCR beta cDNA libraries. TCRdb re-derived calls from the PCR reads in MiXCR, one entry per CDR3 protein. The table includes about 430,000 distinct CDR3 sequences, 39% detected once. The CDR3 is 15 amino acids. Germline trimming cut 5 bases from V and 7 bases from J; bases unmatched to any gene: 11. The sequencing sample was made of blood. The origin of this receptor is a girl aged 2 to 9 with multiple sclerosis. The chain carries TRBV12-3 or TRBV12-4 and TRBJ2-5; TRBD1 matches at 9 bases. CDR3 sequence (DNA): TGTGCCAGCAGTGCCGAGGACAGGGGTTTGGGGACCCAGTACTTC. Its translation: CASSAEDRGLGTQYF.